This T cell receptor beta chain was captured in a study of cytomegalovirus exposure and HLA in healthy donors. Sequenced by immunoSEQ multiplex PCR; TCRdb stores in-frame clones only, minus some. The sample has some 130,000 clones, roughly four fifths seen once. Remarks on this clone: What it binds is not known.

Study-level points and caveats: The authors listed 164 TCR beta chains as cytomegalovirus-associated.

The CDR3 runs to 14 residues. V shed 0 bases and J shed 6 bases, with 10 bases lying between them. Germline V gives CDR1 MNHNY, CDR2 SVGAGI (reference sequence). The donors were members of the validation cohort comprising approximately 120 subjects, separate from the roughly 700-subject first cohort. The chain couples TRBV6-6 to TRBJ2-3, with D tentatively TRBD2 (5 bases). Specimen: PBMCs. This sequence was found in a man younger than 45 in good health and CMV-seropositive. CDR3 in DNA: TGTGCCAGCAGTTACTCAAATAGCGTGGATACGCAGTATTTT. The encoded protein is CASSYSNSVDTQYF.